The 10 T cell receptor beta chains listed next were all sequenced from one sample in a study of CD8 T cells in Susac syndrome. The RNA input was about 0.45 to 1 ug, and it was reverse transcribed with random hexamers. TCRdb itself ran the immunoSEQ multiplex PCR reads through MiXCR, one entry per CDR3 protein. The sample yields 160,000 or so distinct CDR3 sequences, 85% to 95% seen once. The sequenced material came from CD8+ T cells from PBMCs. The receptors were sampled from a human donor with multiple sclerosis.

The rearrangement joins TRBV30 to TRBJ2-3, with TRBD1 matching 8 bases. Germline assignment: CDR1 GTSNPN and CDR2 SVGIG (reference sequence). J was trimmed by 5 bases and V by 3 bases; bases with no gene match: 10. The CDR3 has 15 residues. This chain's CDR3 is CAWREDRGVGDTQYF. In nucleotides, the CDR3 is TGTGCCTGGAGGGAAGACAGGGGCGTAGGAGATACGCAGTATTTT.

The V call is TRBV20-1, the J call TRBJ1-4, with 7 bases lining up with TRBD1. CDR1 is DFQATT, CDR2 SNEGSKA, per germline (reference sequence). V shed 5 bases and J 7 bases; nucleotides not matched to a gene: 7. The CDR3 is 13 residues long. The CDR3: CSASKGASEKLFF. The CDR3 DNA reads as TGCAGTGCTTCGAAGGGGGCGAGTGAAAAACTGTTTTTT.

The chain combines TRBV5-1 with TRBJ1-2, with 7 bases matching TRBD1. The CDR3 covers 14 residues. Germline lookup yields CDR1 SGHRS and CDR2 YFSETQ. V lost 2 bases to trimming and J lost 3 bases; unmatched junction nucleotides: 4. The CDR3: CASSFSGGDYGYTF. DNA of the CDR3: TGCGCCAGCAGCTTTTCAGGGGGTGACTATGGCTACACCTTC.

This chain joins TRBV20-1 and TRBJ2-7, with 10 bases lining up with TRBD2. CDR3 size: 13 residues. The germline gives CDR1 DFQATT, CDR2 SNEGSKA (reference sequence). V gave up 5 bases and J gave up 2 bases; unmatched junction bases: 3. The CDR3 region is CSARSGGAYEQYF. In nucleotides, the CDR3 is TGCAGTGCTCGGAGCGGGGGGGCCTACGAGCAGTACTTC.

V gene TRBV7-3 combines with J gene TRBJ2-3; 13 bases are a match to TRBD2. Germline V lookup: CDR1 SGHTA, CDR2 FQGTGA. V dropped 4 bases and J dropped 0; count of bases not matched to a gene: 1. The CDR3 totals 16 residues. Written as DNA, the CDR3 is TGTGCCAGCAGCTGGACTAGCGGGGGAAGCACAGATACGCAGTATTTT. Protein: CASSWTSGGSTDTQYF.

V is TRBV20-1 and J is TRBJ1-5; D remains unclear. The V end lost 6 bases, the J end lost 0 bases, and 18 bases lay between the germline ends. CDR3 size: 16 residues. Germline loops: CDR1 DFQATT, CDR2 SNEGSKA (reference sequence). CDR3 nucleotides: TGCAGTGCCCGCGCCCTGTCCCTGGATAGCAATCAGCCCCAGCATTTT. As protein: CSARALSLDSNQPQHF.

The chain employs TRBV9 and TRBJ2-3; no definite D call. The germline V gene has CDR1 SGDLS and CDR2 YYNGEE. CDR3 length equals 12 residues. V lost 4 bases to trimming and J lost 2 bases, with 5 bases between them. CDR3 nucleotide sequence: TGTGCCAGCAGCCCCAACACAGATACGCAGTATTTT. Its protein product is CASSPNTDTQYF.

The J gene is TRBJ1-2, the V gene TRBV15; a weak D match, TRBD1 (5 bases). Deletions cut 0 bases from V and 11 bases from J, with 7 bases between. This CDR3 is 11 amino acids long. The germline V gene has CDR1 LNHNV and CDR2 YYDKDF (reference sequence). The CDR3, as DNA: TGTGCCACCAGCAGAGATCAGGGATACACCTTC. Residues: CATSRDQGYTF. Complete variable domain (other parts from reference TRBV15 and TRBJ1-2): DAMVIQNPRYQVTQFGKPVTLSCSQTLNHNVMYWYQQKSSQAPKLLFHYYDKDFNNEADTPDNFQSRRPNTSFCFLDIRSPGLGDTAMYLCATSRDQGYTFGSGTRLTVV.

The CDR3 is CAWTQGGFGANVLTF. DNA of the CDR3: TGTGCCTGGACGCAAGGGGGCTTTGGGGCCAACGTCCTGACTTTC. The V call is TRBV30, the J call TRBJ2-6; TRBD1 agrees at 7 bases. Germline V gives CDR1 GTSNPN, CDR2 SVGIG (reference sequence). The V segment lost 4 bases and the J segment 3 bases; nucleotides outside the gene matches: 6. The CDR3 extends over 15 amino acids.

This clonotype was observed a handful of times. The V gene is TRBV12-3 or TRBV12-4, the J gene TRBJ2-1; D is possibly TRBD1 or TRBD2 (5 bases each). With 6 bases removed from V and 3 bases from J, the gap between germline ends came to 12 bases. The CDR3 has 14 amino acids. DNA for the CDR3: TGTGCCAGCAGCTCCGGGGCTGGCTACAATGAGCAGTTCTTC. Translating it yields CASSSGAGYNEQFF.